This T cell receptor (beta chain) was observed in a study of cytotoxic CD8 clonotypes in ibrutinib-treated CLL. Study background: Partial responses numbered roughly 25 and complete responses 2; after a median approximately 70 months, 14 stayed remitted and approximately twelve progressed. Findings and caveats of the study: Starting clonality was above that of age-matched healthy donors and tracked circulating CD8+ T-cell counts.

Trimming left V 3 bases short and J 0 bases short, with 10 bases between. Germline lookup yields CDR1 SGHRS and CDR2 YFSETQ. The CDR3 is 14 residues long. Depths of 1 in 200,000 to 1 in 1 million T cells were the sequencing target. Assay used: immunoSEQ multiplex PCR; TCRdb lists only in-frame clones, some missing. The data show around 200,000 clones, 75% to 80% seen once. Of note for this clone: The antigen remains undetermined.

The receptor was isolated from a human donor with chronic lymphocytic leukemia. V is TRBV5-1 and J is TRBJ2-7; tentatively, D is TRBD1 (7 bases). The sequencing here drew on PBMCs, taken after 12 months of ibrutinib treatment. CDR3 bases: TGCGCCAGCAGCTGGCGGGACAGCTCCTACGAGCAGTACTTC. Protein: CASSWRDSSYEQYF. Filled out from reference TRBV5-1 and TRBJ2-7, the complete variable domain reads KAGVTQTPRYLIKTRGQQVTLSCSPISGHRSVSWYQQTPGQGLQFLFEYFSETQRNKGNFPGRFSGRQFSNSRSEMNVSTLELGDSALYLCASSWRDSSYEQYFGPGTRLTVT.